The following is a TCR beta chain sequence with its context. This sample is part of a study of cytomegalovirus exposure and HLA in healthy donors. The CDR3 sequence is 13 residues long. The V gene's germline CDR1 is MNHEY and CDR2 SVGAGI. The germline V and J ends were trimmed by 6 bases and 3 bases, with 11 bases remaining between them. Primers: 60 Vbeta forward and 13 Jbeta reverse. The method was immunoSEQ multiplex PCR; TCRdb's version includes in-frame clones alone and lacks a portion of them. Among about 110,000 clones listed, under 80% were seen once. The clonotype was recovered from a woman aged 40 to 55 in good health and CMV-seropositive. The V and J genes are TRBV6-5 and TRBJ1-2; D gene ambiguous. Material: PBMCs. DNA for the CDR3: TGTGCCAGCAGCCTTAAAACAGACTATGGCTACACCTTC. Its protein product is CASSLKTDYGYTF.